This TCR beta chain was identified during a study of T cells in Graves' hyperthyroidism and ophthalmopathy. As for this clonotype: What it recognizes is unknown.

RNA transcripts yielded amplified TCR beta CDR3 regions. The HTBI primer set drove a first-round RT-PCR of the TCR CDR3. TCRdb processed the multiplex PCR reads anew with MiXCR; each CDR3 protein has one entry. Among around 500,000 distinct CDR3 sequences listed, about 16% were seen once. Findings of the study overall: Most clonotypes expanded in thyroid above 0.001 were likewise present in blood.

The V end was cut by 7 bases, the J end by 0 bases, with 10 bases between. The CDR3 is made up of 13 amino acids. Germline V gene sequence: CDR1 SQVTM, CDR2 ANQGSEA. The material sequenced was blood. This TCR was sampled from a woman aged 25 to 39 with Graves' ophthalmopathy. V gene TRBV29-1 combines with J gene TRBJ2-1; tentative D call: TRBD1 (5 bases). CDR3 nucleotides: TGCAGCGCTCGACAGAGCTCCTACAATGAGCAGTTCTTC. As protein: CSARQSSYNEQFF.